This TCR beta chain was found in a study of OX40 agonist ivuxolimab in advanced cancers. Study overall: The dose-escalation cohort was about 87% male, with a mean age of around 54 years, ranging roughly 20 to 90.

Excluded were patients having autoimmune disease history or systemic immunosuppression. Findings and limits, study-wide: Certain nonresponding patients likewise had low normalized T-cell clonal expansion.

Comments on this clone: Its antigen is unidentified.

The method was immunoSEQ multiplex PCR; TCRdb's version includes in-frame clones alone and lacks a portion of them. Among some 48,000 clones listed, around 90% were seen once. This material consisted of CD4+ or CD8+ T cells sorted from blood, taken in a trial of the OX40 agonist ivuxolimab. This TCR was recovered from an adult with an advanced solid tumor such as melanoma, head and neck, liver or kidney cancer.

The CDR3 DNA sequence: TGTGCCAGCAGCCAAGATCAGGGCTATTCAACAGATACGCAGTATTTT. It is translated as CASSQDQGYSTDTQYF. This chain links TRBV4-2 with TRBJ2-3; possible D gene TRBD1, 5 bases. CDR3 length: 16 residues. V lost 0 bases, J lost 3 bases, and 13 bases lay in between. Germline CDR1 reads LGHNA; CDR2 reads YNFKEQ.